This TCR beta chain was documented in a study of T cell changes during pregnancy in multiple sclerosis (dated by TCRdb to the late 2010s). Regarding the research as a whole: Changes in the T cell repertoire over the course of pregnancy were examined in this study in women with multiple sclerosis.

Its CDR3 holds 15 amino acids, cysteine through phenylalanine. Only the CDR3 DNA stays, 45 bases, in frame from base 1. The germline V gene sets CDR1 to SGHVS and CDR2 to FNYEAQ. The junction shows trimming of 5 bases on V and 7 bases on J, and the gene matches do not reach 6 bases of it. This clone was picked up one time. Its antigen is not yet known. Per-base quality was not reported, and no clone a single base away is much larger than it. Receptors were amplified or captured by the immunoSEQ multiplex PCR assay. TCRdb took over this immuneACCESS table, retaining in-frame rearrangements with V and J assigned. Such tables are incomplete; in checked studies, under half of the missing clones stem from an unresolved V gene, and the remainder is unexplained. For this sample there are about 36,000 clones; around 90% appear just once. The top ten clonotypes cover approximately 0.45% of the sample.

This clonotype originated in a female donor with multiple sclerosis, enrolled in a pregnancy study. Source: CD4+ T cells from peripheral blood mononuclear cells, taken after pregnancy. Rearrangement joined TRBV7-6 to TRBJ1-4, with 11 bases in between that match TRBD1. This receptor carries the CDR3 CASSPRTGGGEKLFF. Read as DNA, the sequence is TGTGCCAGCAGCCCACGGACAGGGGGCGGTGAAAAACTGTTTTTT.